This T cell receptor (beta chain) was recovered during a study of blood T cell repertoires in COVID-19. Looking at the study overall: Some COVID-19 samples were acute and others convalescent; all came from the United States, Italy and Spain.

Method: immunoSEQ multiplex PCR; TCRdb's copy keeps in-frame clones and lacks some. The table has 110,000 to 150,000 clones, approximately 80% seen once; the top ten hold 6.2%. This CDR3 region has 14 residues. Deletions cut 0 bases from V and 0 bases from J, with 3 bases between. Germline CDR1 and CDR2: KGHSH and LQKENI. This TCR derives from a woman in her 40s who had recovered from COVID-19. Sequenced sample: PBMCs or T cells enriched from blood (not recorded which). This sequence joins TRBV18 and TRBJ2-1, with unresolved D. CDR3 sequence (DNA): TGTGCCAGCTCACCACCGAGCTCCTACAATGAGCAGTTCTTC. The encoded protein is CASSPPSSYNEQFF.